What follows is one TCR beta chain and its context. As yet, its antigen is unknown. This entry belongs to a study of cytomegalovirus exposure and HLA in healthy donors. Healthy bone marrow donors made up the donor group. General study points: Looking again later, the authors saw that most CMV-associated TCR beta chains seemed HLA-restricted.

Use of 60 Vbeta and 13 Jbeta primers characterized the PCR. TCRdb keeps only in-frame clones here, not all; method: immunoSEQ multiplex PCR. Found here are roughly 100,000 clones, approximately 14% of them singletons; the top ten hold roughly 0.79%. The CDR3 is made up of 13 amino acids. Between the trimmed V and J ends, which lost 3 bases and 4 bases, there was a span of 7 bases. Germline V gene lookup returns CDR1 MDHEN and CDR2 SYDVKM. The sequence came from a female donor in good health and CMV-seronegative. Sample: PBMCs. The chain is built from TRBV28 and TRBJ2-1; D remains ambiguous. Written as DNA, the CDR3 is TGTGCCAGCAGTTTCTTGAGTTACAATGAGCAGTTCTTC. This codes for CASSFLSYNEQFF. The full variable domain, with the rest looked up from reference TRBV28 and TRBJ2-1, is DVKVTQSSRYLVKRTGEKVFLECVQDMDHENMFWYRQDPGLGLRLIYFSYDVKMKEKGDIPEGYSVSREKKERFSLILESASTNQTSMYLCASSFLSYNEQFFGPGTRLTVL.